This record concerns one T cell receptor (beta chain) sequence. Assay used: immunoSEQ multiplex PCR; TCRdb lists only in-frame clones, some missing. The sample has 25,000 to 35,000 clones, about nine tenths seen once. This sample was taken from a study of T cell changes during pregnancy in multiple sclerosis. V was pared by 6 bases and J by 4 bases, with 12 bases between. Per the germline V gene, CDR1 is MNHEY and CDR2 is SMNVEV (reference sequence). The CDR3 has 13 amino acids. The chain has TRBV27 and TRBJ1-2; D gene unclear. This sequence originates from a female donor with multiple sclerosis, enrolled in a pregnancy study. The sample here was CD8+ T cells from peripheral blood mononuclear cells, taken in the second trimester of pregnancy. Here the CDR3 reads CASRPGLSYGYTF. The CDR3 nucleotides are TGTGCCAGCAGACCCGGACTGAGCTATGGCTACACCTTC.